One and the same sample provided the 13 T cell receptor beta chains below, sequenced in a study of tumor and adjacent non-tumor tissue in lung cancer. Three rounds of nested PCR, following a modified ARM-PCR protocol, produced the TCRbeta library. MiXCR was run by TCRdb on the multiplex PCR reads, yielding one entry per CDR3 protein. The sample records 50,000 to 60,000 distinct CDR3 sequences, about 79% being singletons. The template was RNA from unsorted bulk tissue. The normal lung tissue was taken more than 3 cm from the tumor edge. What was sequenced was distant non-tumor lung tissue. These receptors were obtained from a woman aged 55-70 years with non-small cell lung cancer.

With regard to this clonotype: A read error may explain this, as a much larger clone is one base away. V usage is TRBV20-1 and J usage is TRBJ2-4; no clear D. Per the germline V gene, CDR1 is DFQATT and CDR2 is SNEGSKA (reference sequence). Trimming removed 7 bases from V and 0 bases from J, with 16 bases in between. This CDR3 region has 15 residues. The CDR3 nucleotides are TGCAGTGTCCCGTCAATAGGGCTAGCCAAAAACATTCAGTACTTC. Translating gives CSVPSIGLAKNIQYF.

This clonotype turned up a few times. The chain is built from TRBV28 and TRBJ2-5; D may correspond to TRBD1 or TRBD2 (5 bases each). The V gene's germline CDR1 is MDHEN and CDR2 SYDVKM. The V end lost 9 bases, the J end lost 1 base, and 15 bases lay between the germline ends. The CDR3 sequence is 14 residues long. The CDR3 loop reads CASATGRGQETQYF. CDR3 coding DNA: TGTGCCAGTGCGACGGGAAGGGGCCAAGAGACCCAGTACTTC.

This clonotype came up a few times. This CDR3 is missing its conserved last phenylalanine or tryptophan, likely due to a read error. The DNA is left out, because the CDR3 cannot be placed on it with certainty; the CDR3 is given as TCRdb lists it. V usage is TRBV6-5 and J usage is TRBJ2-5; the table's D call, TRBD1, was not checked against the DNA. Germline V gives CDR1 MNHEY, CDR2 SVGAGI. A total of 14 residues make up the CDR3, ends included. The CDR3 region is CASSAQGEEETQYL.

Of note for this clonotype: A read error may produce the germline difference seen at one junction end. The chain combines TRBV4-3 with TRBJ1-6, with D uncertain. Germline values: CDR1 LGHNA, CDR2 YSLEER. The CDR3 length is 15 residues. The CDR3 DNA reads TGCTCCAGCAGCCAAGAGTCCCAGGTTTGGTCACCCCTCCACTTT. Protein product: CSSSQESQVWSPLHF.

This chain links TRBV11-2 with TRBJ2-3; 7 bases fit TRBD1. The V gene's germline CDR1 is SGHAT and CDR2 FQNNGV. The CDR3 runs to 16 residues. V shed 5 bases and J 7 bases; nucleotides not matched to a gene: 15. CDR3 bases: TGTGCCAGCAGCACCAATTCCGGGACAGAAGTATATACGCAGTATTTT. Protein product: CASSTNSGTEVYTQYF.

The count of this clonotype is one. A read error may explain this, as a much larger clone is one base away. The conserved phenylalanine or tryptophan is not found at the CDR3 terminus, so this likely reflects a read error. This chain uses TRBV20-1 with TRBJ1-2; D is uncertain. Trimming took 5 bases from V and 1 from J, leaving 5 bases between them. Per the germline V gene, CDR1 is DFQATT and CDR2 is SNEGSKA (reference sequence). CDR3 length: 11 amino acids. In nucleotides, the CDR3 is TGCAGTGCTGCCTTTAACTATGGCTACACCATC. Amino acids: CSAAFNYGYTI.

Turning to this clonotype: A read error is likely, as this CDR3 ends without the conserved phenylalanine or tryptophan. This chain uses TRBV6-2 or TRBV6-3 with TRBJ2-1, with D perhaps TRBD2 (6 bases). The germline V gene encodes CDR1 MNHEY and CDR2 SVGEGT. The V gene lost 9 bases and the J gene lost 9 bases, with 18 bases spanning the gap. The CDR3 has 13 amino acids. The CDR3 DNA reads as TGTGCCAGTAGCATAGGGCGGGGAGGTGAGCAGTTCTCC. Translated, it gives CASSIGRGGEQFS.

Of note for this clonotype: One junction end disagrees with the germline gene, perhaps due to a read error. The chain uses TRBV6-2 or TRBV6-3 and TRBJ2-2; D may be TRBD2 (5 bases). The CDR3 consists of 17 residues. In germline, CDR1 is MNHEY, CDR2 SVGEGT. The CDR3 loop reads CAISYTQQRANIGELFF. The CDR3 coding sequence is TGTGCCATCAGTTACACACAACAGAGGGCTAACATCGGGGAGCTCTTTTTT.

The gene calls are TRBV4-3 and TRBJ2-2; TRBD1 aligns across 10 bases. After removal of 0 bases from V and 8 bases from J, the junction contained 15 bases not matched to a gene. Germline CDR1 and CDR2: LGHNA and YSLEER. This CDR3 comprises 19 residues. The CDR3 region has the DNA TGCGCCAGCAGCCAAGATCGACAGGGGGCCCGGACTAGGGCGGGGGAGCTGTTTTTT. This codes for CASSQDRQGARTRAGELFF.

Notes on this clonotype: At one end, the junction sequence differs from germline, possibly due to a read error. This chain connects TRBV12-3 or TRBV12-4 to TRBJ2-3, with 10 bases fitting TRBD1. The CDR3 loop spans 16 amino acids. The CDR3 is CANSSIGTGATDTQYF. As DNA, the CDR3 is TGTGCCAACAGTTCGATCGGGACAGGGGCGACAGATACGCAGTATTTT.

As for this clonotype: A read error may account for a junction end that differs from germline. The chain uses TRBV11-2 and TRBJ2-2; D might be TRBD2 (5 bases). Germline lookup yields CDR1 SGHAT and CDR2 FQNNGV. This CDR3 has 14 amino acids. CDR3 amino acids: CASDLTSNTGELFF. CDR3 sequence (DNA): TGTGCCAGCGACTTAACCAGTAACACCGGGGAACTGTTTTTT.

The chain uses TRBV20-1 and TRBJ2-1; 10 bases are a match to TRBD2. In germline, CDR1 is DFQATT, CDR2 SNEGSKA (reference sequence). The CDR3 totals 13 residues. The ends lost 7 bases at V and 7 bases at J; junction bases unmatched: 7. CDR3 sequence (DNA): TGCAGTGTGGGGATTAGCGGGAGGAATGAGCAGTTCTTC. Translated: CSVGISGRNEQFF.

With regard to this clonotype: One end of the junction varies from germline; a read error may be responsible. The V gene is TRBV29-1, the J gene TRBJ1-2; D gene ambiguous. This CDR3 region has 12 residues. CDR1 and CDR2 (germline): SQVTM, ANQGSEA. The DNA of the CDR3 is TGCAGCGCTATGGAACTTAACTATGGCTACAGCTTC. It codes for CSAMELNYGYSF.